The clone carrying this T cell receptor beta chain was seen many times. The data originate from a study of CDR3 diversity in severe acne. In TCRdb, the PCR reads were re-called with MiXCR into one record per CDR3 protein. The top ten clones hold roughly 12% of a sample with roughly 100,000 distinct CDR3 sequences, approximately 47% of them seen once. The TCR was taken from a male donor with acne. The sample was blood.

The CDR3 bases are TGTGCCAGCAGCGGTTTTCTGGCGGGAGGGCCCCATGAGCAGTTCTTC. Its protein product is CASSGFLAGGPHEQFF. The chain recombines TRBV9 with TRBJ2-1, with TRBD2 matching over 9 bases. CDR3 length: 16 amino acids. Germline CDR1 and CDR2: SGDLS and YYNGEE. V dropped 3 bases and J dropped 8; count of bases not matched to a gene: 12.